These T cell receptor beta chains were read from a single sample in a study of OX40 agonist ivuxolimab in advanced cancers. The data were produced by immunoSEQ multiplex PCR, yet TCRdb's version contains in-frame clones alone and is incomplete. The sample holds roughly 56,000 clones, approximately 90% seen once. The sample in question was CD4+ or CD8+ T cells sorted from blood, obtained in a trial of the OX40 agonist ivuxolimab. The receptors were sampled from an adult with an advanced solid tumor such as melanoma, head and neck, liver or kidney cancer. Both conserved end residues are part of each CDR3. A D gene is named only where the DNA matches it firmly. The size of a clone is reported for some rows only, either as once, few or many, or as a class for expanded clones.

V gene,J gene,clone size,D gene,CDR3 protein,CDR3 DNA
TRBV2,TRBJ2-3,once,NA,CASSVQRDTDTQYF,TGTGCCAGCAGTGTTCAGCGAGACACAGATACGCAGTATTTT
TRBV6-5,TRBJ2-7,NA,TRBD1,CASRATGTGGREQYF,TGTGCCAGCAGAGCAACCGGGACAGGGGGAAGGGAGCAGTACTTC
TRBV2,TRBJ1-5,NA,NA,CASSDNGRGMQPQHF,TGTGCCAGCAGTGATAACGGACGGGGGATGCAGCCCCAGCATTTT
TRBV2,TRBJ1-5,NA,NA,CASRPGLSQPQHF,TGTGCCAGCAGGCCCGGGCTCAGTCAGCCCCAGCATTTT
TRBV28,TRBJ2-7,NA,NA,CASSVGTGEQYF,TGTGCCAGCAGCGTCGGGACGGGGGAGCAGTACTTC
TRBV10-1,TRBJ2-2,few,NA,CAWTGELFF,TGCGCCTGGACCGGGGAGCTGTTTTTT
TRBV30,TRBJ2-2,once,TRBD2,CAWSPSGSFTGELFF,TGTGCCTGGAGTCCTAGCGGGAGTTTCACCGGGGAGCTGTTTTTT
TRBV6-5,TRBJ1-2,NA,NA,CASRAGAALYGYTF,TGTGCCAGCAGGGCCGGCGCCGCCCTCTATGGCTACACCTTC
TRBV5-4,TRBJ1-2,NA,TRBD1,CASIRTGEGYGYTF,TGTGCCAGTATCAGGACAGGGGAGGGCTATGGCTACACCTTC
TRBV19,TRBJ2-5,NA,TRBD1,CASSIGGQVQETQYF,TGTGCCAGTAGTATTGGGGGACAGGTACAAGAGACCCAGTACTTC
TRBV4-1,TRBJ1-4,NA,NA,CASSQGDINEKLFF,TGCGCCAGCAGCCAAGGGGACATAAATGAAAAACTGTTTTTT
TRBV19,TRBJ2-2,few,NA,CASSTLLNGELFF,TGTGCCAGTAGTACCCTACTCAACGGGGAGCTGTTTTTT
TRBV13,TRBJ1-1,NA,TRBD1,CASSSRQGIITEAFF,TGTGCCAGCAGCTCACGACAGGGGATCATCACTGAAGCTTTCTTT
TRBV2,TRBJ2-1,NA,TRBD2,CASTSKRERYNEQFF,TGTGCCAGCACTTCCAAGCGGGAGCGGTACAATGAGCAGTTCTTC
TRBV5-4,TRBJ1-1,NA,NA,CASSLGGTTEAFF,TGTGCCAGCAGCTTGGGGGGGACGACTGAAGCTTTCTTT
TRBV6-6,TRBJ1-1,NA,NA,CASRGDGGKNTEAFF,TGTGCCAGCAGGGGAGATGGGGGAAAGAACACTGAAGCTTTCTTT
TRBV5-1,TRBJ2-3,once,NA,CASSLGGARADTQYF,TGCGCCAGCAGCTTGGGTGGGGCCCGGGCAGATACGCAGTATTTT
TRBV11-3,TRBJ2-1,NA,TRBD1,CASSPLGSPGQGKFF,TGTGCCAGCAGCCCCCTCGGGTCTCCGGGACAGGGGAAGTTCTTC
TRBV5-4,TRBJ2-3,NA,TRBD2,CASSTTSGTDTQYF,TGTGCCAGCAGTACGACTAGCGGTACAGATACGCAGTATTTT
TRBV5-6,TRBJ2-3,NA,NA,CASSLPGADTQYF,TGTGCCAGCAGCTTGCCGGGGGCAGATACGCAGTATTTT
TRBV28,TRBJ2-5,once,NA,CASSLWEGGGETQYF,TGTGCCAGCAGTTTATGGGAGGGAGGAGGAGAGACCCAGTACTTC
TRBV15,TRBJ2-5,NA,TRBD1,CATSVGQAASQYF,TGTGCCACCAGCGTCGGACAGGCGGCCTCCCAGTACTTC
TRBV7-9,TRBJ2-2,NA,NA,CASSPQDGELFF,TGTGCCAGCAGCCCTCAGGACGGGGAGCTGTTTTTT
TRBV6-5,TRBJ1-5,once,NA,CASSYNPGQPQHF,TGTGCCAGCAGTTACAACCCAGGTCAGCCCCAGCATTTT
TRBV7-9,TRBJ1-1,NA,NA,CASSSSRPLRSNTEAFF,TGTGCCAGCAGCTCGTCCCGACCCTTAAGGTCGAACACTGAAGCTTTCTTT
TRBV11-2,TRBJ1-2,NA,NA,CASSLDGLGGYTF,TGTGCCAGCAGCTTAGATGGCCTCGGCGGCTACACCTTC
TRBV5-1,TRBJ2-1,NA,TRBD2,CASTLQGLAGYNEQFF,TGCGCCAGCACCTTACAGGGACTAGCGGGTTACAATGAGCAGTTCTTC
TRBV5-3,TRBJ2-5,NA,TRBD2,CARSMNAGGPGVCQETQYF,TGTGCCAGAAGTATGAACGCGGGAGGGCCCGGGGTATGTCAAGAGACCCAGTACTTC
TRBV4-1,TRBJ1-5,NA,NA,CASSRTQGPDQPQHF,TGCGCCAGCAGCCGGACACAGGGACCGGATCAGCCCCAGCATTTT
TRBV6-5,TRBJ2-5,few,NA,CASSYQGRKETQYF,TGTGCCAGCAGTTACCAGGGACGAAAAGAGACCCAGTACTTC
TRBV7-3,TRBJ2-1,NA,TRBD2,CASSLRREGLHEQFF,TGTGCCAGCAGCTTAAGGAGGGAGGGCCTTCATGAGCAGTTCTTC
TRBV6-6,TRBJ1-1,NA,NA,CASSYWGGVEAFF,TGTGCCAGCAGTTACTGGGGGGGCGTGGAGGCTTTCTTT
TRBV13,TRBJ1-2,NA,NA,CASSFDSIGYTF,TGTGCCAGCAGCTTCGACAGTATCGGCTACACCTTC
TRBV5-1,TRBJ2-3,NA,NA,CASSSTTFTDTQYF,TGCGCCAGCAGCTCAACGACATTCACAGATACGCAGTATTTT
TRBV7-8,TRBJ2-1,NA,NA,CASSLVELATSEQFF,TGTGCCAGCAGCTTAGTAGAGCTAGCGACAAGTGAGCAGTTCTTC
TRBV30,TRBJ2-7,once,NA,CAWSVSSGGPYEQYF,TGTGCCTGGAGTGTATCGTCAGGCGGACCCTACGAGCAGTACTTC
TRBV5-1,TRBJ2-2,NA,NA,CASSPVALNTGELFF,TGCGCCAGCAGCCCAGTCGCACTTAACACCGGGGAGCTGTTTTTT
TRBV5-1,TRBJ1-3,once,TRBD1,CASSLDGGGAQGNTIYF,TGCGCCAGCAGCTTGGACGGAGGGGGCGCACAGGGAAACACCATATATTTT
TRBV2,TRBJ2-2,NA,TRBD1,CASSLQGTGGQAGELFF,TGTGCCAGCAGCTTGCAGGGGACAGGGGGGCAAGCCGGGGAGCTGTTTTTT
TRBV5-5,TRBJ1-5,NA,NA,CASSLVGGSNQPQHF,TGTGCCAGCAGCTTGGTCGGGGGGAGCAATCAGCCCCAGCATTTT
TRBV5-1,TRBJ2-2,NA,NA,CASSLAWDAGELFF,TGCGCCAGCAGCTTGGCATGGGATGCCGGGGAGCTGTTTTTT
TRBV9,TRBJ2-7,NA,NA,CASSVRGTGYEQYF,TGTGCCAGCAGCGTAAGGGGGACCGGTTACGAGCAGTACTTC
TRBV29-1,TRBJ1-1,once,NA,CSTTGLTEAFF,TGCAGCACGACAGGCCTCACTGAAGCTTTCTTT
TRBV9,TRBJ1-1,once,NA,CASSVGASGSEAFF,TGTGCCAGCAGCGTAGGGGCATCCGGCTCTGAAGCTTTCTTT
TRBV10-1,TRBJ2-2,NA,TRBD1,CASSEHGTGATGELFF,TGCGCCAGCAGTGAGCACGGGACAGGGGCAACCGGGGAGCTGTTTTTT
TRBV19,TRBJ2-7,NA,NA,CASSIRVRSHEQYF,TGTGCCAGTAGCATCAGGGTGAGGAGCCACGAGCAGTACTTC
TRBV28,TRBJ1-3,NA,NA,CASSSLRDSVPGNTIYF,TGTGCCAGCAGTTCCCTCCGGGACTCTGTTCCTGGAAACACCATATATTTT
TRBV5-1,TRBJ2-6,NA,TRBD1,CASSLGQGSGANVLTF,TGCGCCAGCAGCTTGGGACAGGGATCCGGGGCCAACGTCCTGACTTTC
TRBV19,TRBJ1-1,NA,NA,CASSIGRMTEAFF,TGTGCCAGTAGTATTGGCAGGATGACTGAAGCTTTCTTT
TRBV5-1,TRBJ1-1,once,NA,CASSHLDFGGNTEAFF,TGCGCCAGCAGCCACCTAGACTTCGGGGGAAACACTGAAGCTTTCTTT
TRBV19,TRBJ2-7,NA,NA,CASSKRQLSYEQYF,TGTGCCAGTAGTAAACGACAGCTCTCCTACGAGCAGTACTTC